What follows is one T cell receptor (beta chain) and its context. The data stem from a study of T cells in Graves' hyperthyroidism and ophthalmopathy. Authors of the study amplified TCR beta CDR3 regions from RNA transcripts. First-round RT-PCR with HTBI primers amplified the TCR CDR3 region. TCRdb processed the multiplex PCR reads anew with MiXCR; each CDR3 protein has one entry. The sample holds roughly 510,000 distinct CDR3 sequences, 40% to 50% seen once. V gave up 3 bases and J gave up 2 bases; unmatched junction bases: 6. Germline CDR1 LNHNV, CDR2 YYDKDF (reference sequence). The CDR3 is 15 residues long. Diagnosis rested on symptoms, serum thyroxine and TRAb, thyroid ultrasound, and orbital computed tomography.

Sequenced sample: peripheral blood or thyroid tissue (not recorded which). The chain links TRBV15 to TRBJ2-5, with 7 positions matching TRBD1. The sequence was obtained from an adult woman with Graves' disease, either hyperthyroidism or ophthalmopathy (not recorded which). The CDR3, as DNA: TGTGCCACCAGCAGGGAAACACAGGGGCAAGAGACCCAGTACTTC. Translation: CATSRETQGQETQYF.